This T cell receptor beta chain was sequenced during a study of CD8 T cells in ankylosing spondylitis. Overall study results and limits: Ankylosing spondylitis blood appeared to carry a characteristic TCR beta motif of seven to nine highly homologous variants.

This clonotype was counted only a few times. What it binds is not known. A single record per CDR3 protein comes from TCRdb applying MiXCR to the 5' RACE reads. The data show 80,000 to 90,000 distinct CDR3 sequences, with roughly 27% seen just once and 50% to 60% held by the top ten. This sequence was found in a male donor with ankylosing spondylitis or in good health (not recorded which). Sequenced sample: blood, either unsorted or a sorted T cell fraction (not recorded which).

The CDR3 loop reads CASSAQTGVSEAFF. CDR3 nucleotides: TGTGCCAGCAGCGCCCAGACAGGGGTGTCTGAAGCTTTCTTT. This chain uses TRBV9 with TRBJ1-1; TRBD1 matches at 8 bases. The germline gives CDR1 SGDLS, CDR2 YYNGEE. With V trimmed by 3 bases and J by 6 bases, 7 bases remained unmatched. CDR3 length: 14 amino acids.